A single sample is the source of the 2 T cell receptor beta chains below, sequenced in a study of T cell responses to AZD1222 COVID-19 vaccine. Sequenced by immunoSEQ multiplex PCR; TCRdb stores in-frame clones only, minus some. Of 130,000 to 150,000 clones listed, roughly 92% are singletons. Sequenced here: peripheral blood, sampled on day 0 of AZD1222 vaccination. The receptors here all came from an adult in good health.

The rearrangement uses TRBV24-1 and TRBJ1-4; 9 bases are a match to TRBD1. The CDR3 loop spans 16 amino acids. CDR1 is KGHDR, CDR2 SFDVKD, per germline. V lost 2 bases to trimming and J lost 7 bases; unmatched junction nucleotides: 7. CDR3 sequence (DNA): TGTGCCACCAGTGATTCCCGACAGGGGGGACTTGAAAAACTGTTTTTT. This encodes CATSDSRQGGLEKLFF.

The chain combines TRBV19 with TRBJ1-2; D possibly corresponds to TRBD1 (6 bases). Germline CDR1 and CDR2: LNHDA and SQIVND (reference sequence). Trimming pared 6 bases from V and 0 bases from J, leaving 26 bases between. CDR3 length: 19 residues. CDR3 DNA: TGTGCCAGTAGCCCCAACGGGGGCAGGGGCCTCCAAGCTAACTATGGCTACACCTTC. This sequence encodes CASSPNGGRGLQANYGYTF.